A selection of T cell receptor beta chains follows, all from one sample in a study of OX40 agonist ivuxolimab in advanced cancers. Assay: immunoSEQ multiplex PCR; the TCRdb copy retains only in-frame clones and omits some. The profile shows tens of thousands of clones, 75% to 90% of them singletons. Sample: CD4+ or CD8+ T cells sorted from blood, taken in a trial of the OX40 agonist ivuxolimab. The source is an adult with an advanced solid tumor such as melanoma, head and neck, liver or kidney cancer. CDR3s include the opening cysteine and the closing phenylalanine or tryptophan. D genes are given only for firm matches. Clone size, where shown, is once, few, many, or a class for clones that have expanded.

D	V	J	size	DNA	CDR3
TRBD1	TRBV9	TRBJ1-1	.	TGTGCCAGCCAAGGGACAGATAACACTGAAGCTTTCTTT	CASQGTDNTEAFF
.	TRBV6-5	TRBJ2-7	.	TGTGCCAGCGGCCTCTACGAGCAGTACTTC	CASGLYEQYF
.	TRBV28	TRBJ1-1	.	TGTGCCAGCAGTGCTCCAGGGATATCGAACACTGAAGCTTTCTTT	CASSAPGISNTEAFF
.	TRBV6-6	TRBJ1-1	few	TGTGCCAGCACGTTGGACGGATACACTGAAGCTTTCTTT	CASTLDGYTEAFF
.	TRBV18	TRBJ2-5	.	TGTGCCAGCTCACGTCCCAACCAAGAGACCCAGTACTTC	CASSRPNQETQYF
TRBD1	TRBV27	TRBJ2-1	few	TGTGCCAGCAGTTCCTATTTCCAGGGGGCCTCCTACAATGAGCAGTTCTTC	CASSSYFQGASYNEQFF
TRBD2	TRBV5-1	TRBJ2-1	.	TGCGCCAGCAGCTTGGCTAGCGGGGGCCTATACAATGAGCAGTTCTTC	CASSLASGGLYNEQFF
.	TRBV28	TRBJ1-6	once	TGTGCCAGCACCAAAGTCGAGTCGAGTTCACCCCTCCACTTT	CASTKVESSSPLHF
TRBD2	TRBV30	TRBJ2-1	.	TGTGCCTGGAGTGCCGCTGGGCTAGCGGGGGGGACCTCGTTCGTCAATGAGCAGTTCTTC	CAWSAAGLAGGTSFVNEQFF
.	TRBV6-5	TRBJ1-6	.	TGTGCCAGCAGTTACTCGGGGGGAAACCGGAATTCACCCCTCCACTTT	CASSYSGGNRNSPLHF
.	TRBV5-4	TRBJ1-2	once	TGTGCCAGCAGCCGTGGAGGAGTTGGGGCAGACTATGGCTACACCTTC	CASSRGGVGADYGYTF
TRBD2	TRBV7-9	TRBJ2-5	.	TGTGCCAGCAGCCCCGGGGGGGGGCTGGTAGAGACCCAGTACTTC	CASSPGGGLVETQYF
.	TRBV6-6	TRBJ1-2	once	TGTGCCAGCAGGCTACCGGGACACCATAACTATGGCTACACCTTC	CASRLPGHHNYGYTF
TRBD1	TRBV7-8	TRBJ2-5	.	TGTGCCAGCAGCTCCCTGGGACAGTCAAACGCGGGGACCCAGTACTTC	CASSSLGQSNAGTQYF
TRBD1	TRBV28	TRBJ1-1	.	TGTGCCAGCACCATTATCGCCGGGACAGGGGGGGCTTTCTTT	CASTIIAGTGGAFF
.	TRBV4-2	TRBJ1-1	few	TGTGCCAGCAGCCAGCCCCAAACAGGGAACACTGAAGCTTTCTTT	CASSQPQTGNTEAFF
TRBD2	TRBV12-5	TRBJ2-1	.	TGCGCTAGTGGCTCGGGACTAGCGGGGTACAATGAGCAGTTCTTC	CASGSGLAGYNEQFF
TRBD1	TRBV7-3	TRBJ2-7	.	TGTGCCAGCAGCCCCGGGACAGGGCGCTACGAGCAGTACTTC	CASSPGTGRYEQYF
.	TRBV10-3	TRBJ1-5	.	TGTGCCATCAGCGCCGGGGAGAATCAGCCCCAGCATTTT	CAISAGENQPQHF
.	TRBV18	TRBJ1-3	.	TGTGCCAGCTCCGCCGCGGGCCACTCTGGAAACACCATATATTTT	CASSAAGHSGNTIYF
TRBD1	TRBV7-2	TRBJ1-1	.	TGTGCCAGCAGACGACAGGGGAACACTGAAGCTTTCTTT	CASRRQGNTEAFF
.	TRBV13	TRBJ1-4	.	TGTGCCAGCAGCCGCGGGGGGCAAATTACTGCTAATGAAAAACTGTTTTTT	CASSRGGQITANEKLFF
.	TRBV19	TRBJ1-1	.	TGTGCCAGTAGTACCCGACAAGCTGAAGCTTTCTTT	CASSTRQAEAFF
TRBD1	TRBV7-3	TRBJ2-3	.	TGTGCCAGCAGCTTAGACAGGGCCCCAGATACGCAGTATTTT	CASSLDRAPDTQYF
.	TRBV18	TRBJ1-6	few	TGTGCCAGCTCACCGTCGGACAGAAATTCACCCCTCCACTTT	CASSPSDRNSPLHF
.	TRBV5-1	TRBJ1-4	once	TGCGCCAGCAGCTTGGAGGGTACTAATGAAAAACTGTTTTTT	CASSLEGTNEKLFF
TRBD1	TRBV9	TRBJ1-1	.	TGTGCCAGCAGCGTAGGGACAGGGAACACTGAAGCTTTCTTT	CASSVGTGNTEAFF
.	TRBV18	TRBJ2-7	.	TGTGCCAGCTCACCATCCCGACAGGACGAGCAGTACTTC	CASSPSRQDEQYF
.	TRBV19	TRBJ1-2	.	TGTGCCAGTAGTTCACAGGGAAATGGCTACACCTTC	CASSSQGNGYTF
TRBD1	TRBV10-3	TRBJ1-2	.	TGTGCCATCGGACAGGGAGATGGCTACACCTTC	CAIGQGDGYTF
TRBD2	TRBV2	TRBJ2-5	.	TGTGCCACCGTGGGGGGGAGCCTACAAGAGACCCAGTACTTC	CATVGGSLQETQYF
.	TRBV5-4	TRBJ2-5	.	TGTGCCAGCAGCTTGGAAAGTATGGATGCCCAGTACTTC	CASSLESMDAQYF
TRBD1	TRBV6-5	TRBJ1-1	.	TGTGCCAGCAGTTACACCAGGGGGGACACTGAAGCTTTCTTT	CASSYTRGDTEAFF
TRBD1	TRBV7-9	TRBJ1-2	.	TGTGCCAGCAGCCGGGACAGCTATGGCTACACCTTC	CASSRDSYGYTF
TRBD1	TRBV6-1	TRBJ1-2	once	TGTGCCAGCACCTTGGACAGGGACTATGGCTACACCTTC	CASTLDRDYGYTF